This TCR beta chain is drawn from a study of cytomegalovirus exposure and HLA in healthy donors (TCRdb year 2017). About the investigation overall: In an earlier analysis of under 750 of the donors, 250 to 300 Gb of sequence data and some 100 million unique TCR beta sequences from about 190 million T cells were reported. An early release that covered about 600 HLA-typed donors contained about 300 gigabases of sequencing data and about 84 million unique TCR sequences. Of the roughly 400 genotyped donors, more than 75% were placed in the genetic ancestry cluster associated with self-reported Caucasian donors. The study was designed to test whether signatures of past pathogen exposure could be identified by cataloging public T cell receptors. The study used immunosequencing to profile the T cell repertoires of approximately 650 subjects and linked those repertoires to cytomegalovirus serostatus. Besides the first cohort of 666 subjects, a separate validation cohort made up of some 110 different subjects was used. High-throughput TCR immunosequencing, statistical association of individual TCRs with disease status, and machine learning were combined to predict cytomegalovirus infection status. A later analysis re-analyzed previously published TCR beta repertoires from 660 or so donors and added high-resolution HLA genotyping to study TCR occurrence patterns. In the later analysis, no new phenotypic data were used to find candidate immune exposures; instead, reliance was placed on TCR beta sequences and their occurrence across donors. In an earlier analysis of roughly 600 of the donors, high-throughput TCR beta sequencing was used to judge whether each TCR beta V gene segment behaved as functional or pseudogenic. Donor age, sex, ethnicity and CMV serostatus were compiled together with the repertoire data. In a later genetic analysis, genome-wide SNP genotypes for about 65% of the roughly 700 donors were used, and that subset was treated as a discovery cohort. Every discovery cohort repertoire had been produced on one sequencing platform. HLA typing included class I and class II loci at four-digit resolution. The number of typed donors differed by locus: about 620-640 for A, B, C, DRB1 and DQB1; approximately 520 for DQA1; roughly 600 for DPA1; and around 450 for DPB1. A few DR-DQ haplotypes were treated as single units for association and clustering because of strong linkage in the cohort. Among some 410 genotyped donors of the cohort, an average of approximately 240,000 unique TCR beta nucleotide sequences was sequenced per donor, of which about 19% were non-productive. Paper-wide results and their limitations: Because HLA typing was unavailable for some donors at each locus, only the typed subset was used in association tests. A later genetic analysis associated a missense DCLRE1C variant with V-gene and J-gene trimming of TCR beta chains, and an independent cohort replicated the association. According to a later analysis, most CMV-associated TCR beta chains appeared to be HLA-restricted, and the HLA associations seemed to be driven largely by CMV exposure. Compared with equally common non-associated chains, HLA-associated TCR beta chains in a later analysis were more clonally expanded and had lower generation probabilities. Linkage disequilibrium might explain the correlated functional status among segregating V segments, but an unknown experimental factor could not be excluded. Roughly uniform sequencing depth across donors was assumed in presence/absence analyses, although this assumption may not hold. An earlier analysis of 587 of the donors showed that most TCR beta V segments appeared in productive rearrangements either about 87% or about 30% of the time, which broadly matched IMGT annotations. A total of 164 TCR beta chains were listed by the study as associated with cytomegalovirus. While some public TCRs were present in many individuals, most TCR sequences turned up only very rarely across donors. According to a later genetic analysis, donors in an Asian-associated ancestry cluster had fewer N-insertions in productive TCRs than the roughly 700-donor mean. It was suggested by the authors that the approach could potentially be generalized to other disease states and immunological phenotypes. A further reported finding was that TCR beta sequences accurately predicted the HLA-A and HLA-B alleles for most subjects in the first cohort. Specific HLA alleles were associated with over 15,000 TCR beta sequences at a false discovery rate of 0.05 in a later analysis. In a later analysis, TCR association rates were found to vary across HLA loci, with the most associated TCRs seen for DRB1 alleles and the fewest for HLA-C alleles. In a later analysis, several top co-occurrence clusters were reported to appear linked to parvovirus B19, influenza, CMV and Epstein-Barr virus. CMV serostatus was the only immune exposure information available for the cohort. The classifier was reported to diagnose cytomegalovirus status with high specificity and sensitivity in both the original and validation cohorts. Assigning TCR associations to individual alleles was difficult when HLA alleles, especially DR and DQ, strongly co-occurred. A cluster of highly shared sequence variants was judged likely to represent a technical artifact of the sequencing pipeline. The cohort was sequenced for TCR beta chains only, and without alpha or paired-chain data the features that could be detected were limited. Some IMGT-functional V segments, including TRBV6-2 and TRBV6-3, could not be told apart with the 87-base-pair reads, so those segments were excluded. Because counts were too low, approximately 15 rarely observed V segments, including chromosome 9 orphons, were excluded from the earlier analysis of around 590 of the donors. In vitro tests confirmed that three of the cytomegalovirus-associated TCR beta chains recognize cytomegalovirus antigens.

On this clone itself: The antigen this receptor binds is unknown. No base quality values were provided; no much bigger clone lies one nucleotide off.

In the germline V gene, CDR1 corresponds to SQVTM and CDR2 to ANQGSEA. From cysteine to phenylalanine, the CDR3 is 13 amino acids long. The kept DNA is CDR3 alone, 39 bases in frame from the first base. V sheds 4 bases and J sheds 1 base, leaving 10 bases between their ends. Receptor amplification or capture employed the immunoSEQ multiplex PCR assay. The multiplex PCR relied on a mix of 60 forward primers for TCR Vbeta segments and 13 reverse primers for TCR Jbeta segments. The CDR3 region of rearranged TCR beta genes was amplified from genomic DNA by a multiplex PCR assay. Amplified TCR beta libraries were sequenced as 87-base-pair reads on the Illumina HiSeq System. The published analysis was carried out like this. A later analysis counted some 80 million unique TCR beta chains across the 640 or so repertoires, and 10 million to 12 million of these chains were shared by at least two donors. A nearest-neighbor algorithm error-corrected the raw reads and collapsed the reads into unique sequences, merging closely related sequences to remove PCR and sequencing errors. Alignment of CDR3 sequences to IMGT reference sequences was used to assign V, D and J gene segments. For a sequence to be retained, a match of at least six nucleotides was required to both a V gene segment and a J gene segment. A rearrangement counted as productive if the CDR3 had no stop codons and remained in frame with V and J, and every other rearrangement counted as non-productive. Following IMGT convention, CDR3 was defined as the stretch from the second conserved V-encoded cysteine up to the conserved J-encoded phenylalanine. The earlier analysis of a few hundred of the donors excluded sequences that lacked an unambiguous match to a single V gene segment. An earlier analysis of almost 600 of the donors classified V segments as functional when productive rearrangements were above 56.7% and as segregating when the standard deviation between donors was above 5%. A statistical classification framework was built for diagnosing cytomegalovirus status from the catalog of TCR beta chain sequences. V and J gene assignment, in a later analysis, came from comparing TCR nucleotide sequences with IMGT/GENE-DB human TR gene sequences. A later analysis assigned CDR3 sequences and most-parsimonious VDJ recombination scenarios with the TCRdist pipeline. A later analysis defined each TCR beta chain by its CDR3 amino acid sequence plus V-gene family, and excluded reads lacking a unique V-gene family. To address suspected cross-contamination and a sequencing artifact, a later analysis removed roughly 640 highly shared, low-generation-probability nucleotide sequences. In a later analysis, a clonal expansion index for each public chain was calculated from normalized within-repertoire ranks of inferred template counts. In a later analysis, generation probabilities were computed using a VDJ recombination model fitted to out-of-frame rearrangements, and the results were checked against IGoR. A later analysis scored TCR-TCR, TCR-HLA and TCR-CMV co-occurrence with hypergeometric tests, applying a repertoire-size bias correction to TCR pairs. In a later analysis, false discovery rates were estimated by permuting HLA or CMV assignments 20 times. A later analysis grouped co-occurring TCRs with DBSCAN, adding TCRdist sequence similarity when clustering within HLA-allele-positive subsets. Repertoires with fewer than 30,000 or more than 120,000 public chains were left out of co-occurrence clustering, as were about 5 repertoires with anomalous nucleotide sharing. TCRdb took over this immuneACCESS table, retaining in-frame rearrangements with V and J assigned. Such tables are incomplete; in checked studies, under half of the missing clones stem from an unresolved V gene, and the remainder is unexplained. V and J calls and clone size are those listed in that table; D and trimming were worked out from the DNA. Across this sample there are tens of thousands of clones, with around three quarters seen only once. The ten biggest clones cover around a fifth of the sample.

The cohort consisted of 666 healthy bone marrow donors. At the time of sampling, all cohort members were nominally healthy, though unrecorded immune exposures were likely present. The donor tested CMV seropositive and was one of the 289 seropositive cohort members. A peripheral blood sample was collected from each donor, and TCR beta sequencing was performed on peripheral blood mononuclear cells. Genomic DNA extraction from the blood cell samples was performed with the Qiagen DNeasy Blood Extraction Kit. The sequence joins TRBV29-1 to TRBJ2-5; the D gene is perhaps TRBD1, on 5 matching bases. Sequences were obtained from PBMCs. The sequence came from a woman in her thirties or forties in good health and CMV-seropositive. The nucleotide sequence reads TGCAGCGTTGTCGTTAGGGGCCAAGAGACCCAGTACTTC. It translates to CSVVVRGQETQYF. With the portions outside the CDR3 filled from the reference TRBV29-1 and TRBJ2-5 genes, the complete variable region becomes SAVISQKPSRDICQRGTSLTIQCQVDSQVTMMFWYRQQPGQSLTLIATANQGSEATYESGFVIDKFPISRPNLTFSTLTVSNMSPEDSSIYLCSVVVRGQETQYFGPGTRLLVL.